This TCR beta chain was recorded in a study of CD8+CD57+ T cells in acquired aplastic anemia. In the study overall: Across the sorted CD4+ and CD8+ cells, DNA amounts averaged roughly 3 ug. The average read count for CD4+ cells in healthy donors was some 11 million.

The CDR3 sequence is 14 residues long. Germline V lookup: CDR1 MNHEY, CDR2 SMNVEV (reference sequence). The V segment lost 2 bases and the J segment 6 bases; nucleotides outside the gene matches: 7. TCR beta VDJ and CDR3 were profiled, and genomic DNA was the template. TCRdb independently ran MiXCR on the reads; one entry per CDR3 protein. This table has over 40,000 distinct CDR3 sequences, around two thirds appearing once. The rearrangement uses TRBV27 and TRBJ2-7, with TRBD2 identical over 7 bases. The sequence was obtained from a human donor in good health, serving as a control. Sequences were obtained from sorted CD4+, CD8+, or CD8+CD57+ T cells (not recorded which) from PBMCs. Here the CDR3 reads CASSLMGGYGEQYF. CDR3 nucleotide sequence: TGTGCCAGCAGTTTAATGGGAGGGTACGGCGAGCAGTACTTC.